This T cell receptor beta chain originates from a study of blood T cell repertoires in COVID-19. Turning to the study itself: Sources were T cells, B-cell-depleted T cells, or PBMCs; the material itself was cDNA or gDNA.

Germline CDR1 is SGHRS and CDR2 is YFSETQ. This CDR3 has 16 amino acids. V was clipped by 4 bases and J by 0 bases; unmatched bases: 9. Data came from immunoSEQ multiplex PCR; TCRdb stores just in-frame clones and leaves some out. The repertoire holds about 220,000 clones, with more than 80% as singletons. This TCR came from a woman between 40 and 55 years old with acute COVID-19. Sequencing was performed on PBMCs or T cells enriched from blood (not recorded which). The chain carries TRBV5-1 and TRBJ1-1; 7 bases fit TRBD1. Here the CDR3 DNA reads TGCGCCAGCAGCCCGGGTAGGGGGCTCGTGAACACTGAAGCTTTCTTT. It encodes CASSPGRGLVNTEAFF.